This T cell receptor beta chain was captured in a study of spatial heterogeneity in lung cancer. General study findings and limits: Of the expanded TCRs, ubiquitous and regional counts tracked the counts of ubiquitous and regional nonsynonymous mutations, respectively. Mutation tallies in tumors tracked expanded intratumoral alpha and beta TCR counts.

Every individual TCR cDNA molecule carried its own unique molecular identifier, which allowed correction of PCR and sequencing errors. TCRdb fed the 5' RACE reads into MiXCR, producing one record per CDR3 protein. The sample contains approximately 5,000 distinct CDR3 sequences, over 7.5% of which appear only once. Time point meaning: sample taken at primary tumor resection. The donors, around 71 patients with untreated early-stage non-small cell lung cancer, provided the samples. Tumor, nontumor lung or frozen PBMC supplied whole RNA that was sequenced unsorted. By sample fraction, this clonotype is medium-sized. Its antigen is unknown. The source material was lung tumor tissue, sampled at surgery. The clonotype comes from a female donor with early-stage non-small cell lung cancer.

CDR3 DNA: TGTGCCAGCAGCCCCGTCCCTAGCGGACAAGAGACCCAGTACTTC. Its translation: CASSPVPSGQETQYF. V and J are TRBV7-3 and TRBJ2-5; 7 nucleotides align to TRBD2. The CDR3 is 15 amino acids. Per germline, CDR1 SGHTA and CDR2 FQGTGA. The V and J ends lost 5 bases and 2 bases, in that order; junction bases with no gene match: 8. The full variable domain, with the rest looked up from reference TRBV7-3 and TRBJ2-5, is GAGVSQTPSNKVTEKGKYVELRCDPISGHTALYWYRQSLGQGPEFLIYFQGTGAADDSGLPNDRFFAVRPEGSVSTLKIQRTERGDSAVYLCASSPVPSGQETQYFGPGTRLLVL.